This T cell receptor beta chain was recovered during a study of blood T cell repertoires in COVID-19. Profiled with immunoSEQ multiplex PCR; TCRdb holds only in-frame clones, not every one. The sample shows some 24,000 clones, about nine tenths of them seen only once. The junction had 9 bases not matched to a gene; V was cut back by 6 bases and J by 9 bases. CDR1 and CDR2 from the germline V gene are MRHNA and SNTAGT. The CDR3 has 15 amino acids. The chain combines TRBV6-4 with TRBJ2-1, with 12 bases matching TRBD2. The sequenced sample was peripheral blood. The sequence was obtained from a man between 65 and 79 years old with acute or convalescent COVID-19. CDR3 loop: CASRALAGGPGEQFF. The CDR3 region has the DNA TGTGCCAGCAGGGCCCTAGCGGGGGGGCCAGGTGAGCAGTTCTTC.